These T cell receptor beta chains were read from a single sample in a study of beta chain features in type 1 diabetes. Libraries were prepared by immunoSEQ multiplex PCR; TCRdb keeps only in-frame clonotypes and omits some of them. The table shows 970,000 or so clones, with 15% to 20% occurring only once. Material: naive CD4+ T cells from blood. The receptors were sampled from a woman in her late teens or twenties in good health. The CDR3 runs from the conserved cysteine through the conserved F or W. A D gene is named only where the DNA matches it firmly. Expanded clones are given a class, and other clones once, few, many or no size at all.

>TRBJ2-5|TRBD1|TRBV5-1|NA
CASSLGQGAVRETQYF
TGCGCCAGCAGCTTGGGACAGGGGGCGGTCAGAGAGACCCAGTACTTC
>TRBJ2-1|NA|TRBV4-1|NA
CASSQELSRVIF
TGCGCCAGCAGCCAAGAGCTTTCGAGAGTGATCTTC
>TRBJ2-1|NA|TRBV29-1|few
CSVEGVPSGHYNEQFF
TGCAGCGTTGAAGGGGTCCCGTCGGGACATTACAATGAGCAGTTCTTC
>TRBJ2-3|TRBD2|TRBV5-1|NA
CASSLYTGLAGLVGTQYF
TGCGCCAGCAGCTTATATACGGGACTAGCGGGGCTCGTGGGTACGCAGTATTTT
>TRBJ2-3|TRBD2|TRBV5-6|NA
CASSRTSGSGDTQYF
TGTGCCAGCAGCCGGACTAGCGGGAGTGGGGATACGCAGTATTTT
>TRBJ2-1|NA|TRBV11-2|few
CASSSPDRLHEQFF
TGTGCCAGCAGCTCGCCCGACAGGCTCCATGAGCAGTTCTTC
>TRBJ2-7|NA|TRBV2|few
CASASTLYEQYF
TGTGCCAGCGCCTCCACTCTTTACGAGCAGTACTTC
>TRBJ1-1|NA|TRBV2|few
CASSEEGNTEAFF
TGTGCCAGCAGTGAAGAAGGGAACACTGAAGCTTTCTTT
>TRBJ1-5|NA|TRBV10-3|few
CAISDNRKYQPQHF
TGTGCCATCAGTGATAACAGGAAATATCAGCCCCAGCATTTT
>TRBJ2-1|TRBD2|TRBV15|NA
CATRPPGGGPRQFF
TGTGCCACCAGGCCGCCGGGGGGAGGGCCCCGGCAGTTCTTC